This section outlines one T cell receptor (beta chain) sequence together with its context. Its specificity is not known. CDR3 size: 13 residues. TCRdb reprocessed the 5' RACE reads, with one entry per CDR3 protein and no DNA. The sample totals about 410,000 distinct CDR3 sequences. This sample was taken from a study of T cells expressing NK-cell markers. Whole-study context: The sequencing cohort of eight donors included seven HCMV-seropositive individuals and one seronegative individual.

Study conclusions and caveats: The contribution of dominant NKG2C+ clonotypes to CD8+ T cells in more than five donors was about 1.0-8%.

The specimen sequenced was blood T cells: a sorted CD56 or NKG2C T cell subset, CD4+ or CD8+ T cells, or bulk PBMC T cells (not recorded which). The gene calls are TRBV12-3 or TRBV12-4 and TRBJ1-4; the TRBD1 assignment by TCRdb is unverifiable without DNA. This receptor was obtained from a woman between 50 and 59 years old in good health. CDR3 residues: CASSLAERGKLFF.